These 12 T cell receptor beta chains were sequenced from one sample in a study of cytomegalovirus exposure and HLA in healthy donors (dated by TCRdb to 2016 to 2017). Preparation of the library involved the immunoSEQ multiplex PCR assay. For the multiplex PCR, a mixture combining 60 forward primers for TCR Vbeta segments and 13 reverse primers for TCR Jbeta segments was used. TCRdb limited this immuneACCESS table to in-frame rearrangements with V and J called. A share of clones is missing; checked studies link under half to unresolved V genes, and the rest is unexplained. The sample has approximately 77,000 clones on record. Of the sample, about 4.6% falls within the top ten clones. The sequencing input was PBMCs. The receptors were sampled from a man aged 25-40 years in good health and CMV-seronegative.

The J gene is TRBJ2-1, the V gene TRBV18; 9 bases are a match to TRBD2. This CDR3 is built from 14 residues. Unmatched junction bases numbered 8, after V lost 6 bases and J lost 8 bases. Germline CDR1 reads KGHSH; CDR2 reads LQKENI. The DNA of the CDR3 is TGTGCCAGCTCCACCTTCCAGCGGGAGGATGAGCAGTTCTTC. It specifies CASSTFQREDEQFF.

The chain carries TRBV18 and TRBJ2-5, with TRBD2 as a possible D gene (7 bases). The V gene's germline CDR1 is KGHSH and CDR2 LQKENI. Trimming pared 3 bases from V and 4 bases from J, leaving 24 bases between. The CDR3 loop spans 18 amino acids. The CDR3 DNA is TGTGCCAGCTCACCGCGAGGGGCGGGGGCCGGGAGCGGAGAGACCCAGTACTTC. Protein sequence: CASSPRGAGAGSGETQYF. Variable domain in full (rest from reference TRBV18 and TRBJ2-5): NAGVMQNPRHLVRRRGQEARLRCSPMKGHSHVYWYRQLPEEGLKFMVYLQKENIIDESGMPKERFSAEFPKEGPSILRIQQVVRGDSAAYFCASSPRGAGAGSGETQYFGPGTRLLVL.

The chain joins TRBV7-6 to TRBJ2-1, with D maybe TRBD1 (6 bases). This CDR3 contains 20 residues. Trimming cost V 2 bases and J 1 base, with 24 bases left between them. Germline values: CDR1 SGHVS, CDR2 FNYEAQ. CDR3 loop: CASSLPRGHGAPKSYNEQFF. DNA of the CDR3: TGTGCCAGCAGCTTACCTCGGGGACATGGAGCCCCCAAGTCCTACAATGAGCAGTTCTTC. Looking up the rest from reference TRBV7-6 and TRBJ2-1 gives the full variable domain: GAGVSQSPRYKVTKRGQDVALRCDPISGHVSLYWYRQALGQGPEFLTYFNYEAQQDKSGLPNDRFSAERPEGSISTLTIQRTEQRDSAMYRCASSLPRGHGAPKSYNEQFFGPGTRLTVL.

The chain combines TRBV4-1 with TRBJ2-1; TRBD2 agrees at 9 bases. The CDR3 totals 17 residues. With V trimmed by 1 base and J by 4 bases, 8 bases remained unmatched. Per germline, CDR1 MGHRA and CDR2 YSYEKL. CDR3 coding DNA: TGCGCCAGCAGCCAAGTAATGGTAGCGGGGGTATACAATGAGCAGTTCTTC. Amino acids: CASSQVMVAGVYNEQFF.

The chain has TRBV6-1 and TRBJ2-1; 11 bases match TRBD2. Trimming cost V 1 base and J 4 bases; bases outside gene matches: 3. The CDR3 totals 16 residues. CDR1 MNHNS and CDR2 SASEGT come from the germline V gene. The CDR3 spells CASSEGLAGWYNEQFF. CDR3 sequence (DNA): TGTGCCAGCAGTGAAGGACTAGCGGGATGGTACAATGAGCAGTTCTTC.

This sequence joins TRBV11-3 and TRBJ2-4, with a possible D match to TRBD2 (5 bases). V shed 1 base and J shed 8 bases, with 15 bases lying between them. The germline gives CDR1 SGHNT, CDR2 YENEEA. This CDR3 has 15 residues. The DNA for the CDR3 is TGTGCCAGCAGCTTAGGGATGTTCCTCGGGGACATTCAGTACTTC. Its translation: CASSLGMFLGDIQYF.

CDR3 protein: CASSPPRDSLYNEQFF. In DNA form, the CDR3 reads TGTGCCAGCAGTCCCCCAAGGGACAGCCTTTACAATGAGCAGTTCTTC. This chain joins TRBV27 and TRBJ2-1, with 7 bases matching TRBD1. This CDR3 spans 16 amino acids. J was trimmed by 4 bases and V by 5 bases; bases with no gene match: 11. Per germline, CDR1 MNHEY and CDR2 SMNVEV (reference sequence).

The chain carries TRBV9 and TRBJ1-5; D is unresolved. This CDR3 region has 14 residues. V was cut by 4 bases and J by 1 base, with 9 bases left in between. Germline lookup yields CDR1 SGDLS and CDR2 YYNGEE. CDR3 amino acids: CASSPRLSNQPQHF. In DNA, the CDR3 is TGTGCCAGCAGCCCCCGACTAAGCAATCAGCCCCAGCATTTT.

The chain links TRBV5-5 to TRBJ1-1, with D uncertain. Germline V gene data show CDR1 as SGHKS and CDR2 as YYEKEE (reference sequence). CDR3 size: 14 residues. The V and J ends lost 0 bases and 6 bases respectively, with 12 bases between them. The CDR3 DNA reads as TGTGCCAGCAGCTTGGAGTGGTCGGGGTCTGAAGCTTTCTTT. It yields the protein CASSLEWSGSEAFF.

The chain joins TRBV7-3 to TRBJ2-1, with 10 bases aligning to TRBD1. CDR1 is SGHTA and CDR2 is FQGTGA in the germline V gene. V gave up 4 bases and J gave up 9 bases; unmatched junction bases: 3. CDR3 length: 13 amino acids. CDR3 amino acids: CASSSGTGVEQFF. The DNA for the CDR3 is TGTGCCAGCAGCTCAGGGACAGGGGTTGAGCAGTTCTTC.

The genes are TRBV7-9 and TRBJ1-2; D not certain. This CDR3 spans 14 amino acids. Germline CDR1 SEHNR, CDR2 FQNEAQ (reference sequence). V lost 3 bases to trimming and J lost 0 bases, with 8 bases between them. In nucleotides, the CDR3 is TGTGCCAGCAGCTTGGCAGGTTCTAACTATGGCTACACCTTC. Translating it yields CASSLAGSNYGYTF.

The chain combines TRBV6-5 with TRBJ2-1, with D possibly matching TRBD1 (5 bases). The CDR3 has 13 residues. The V end was cut by 2 bases, the J end by 5 bases, with 7 bases between. Germline values: CDR1 MNHEY, CDR2 SVGAGI. The CDR3 bases are TGTGCCAGCAGTTACGCAGGGAACAATGAGCAGTTCTTC. Translated, it gives CASSYAGNNEQFF.